Each of the 12 T cell receptor beta chains below was sequenced from the same sample in a study of brain T cells in children with intractable seizures. The protocol was immunoSEQ multiplex PCR, while the TCRdb copy is restricted to in-frame clones and leaves out a portion. The sample carries about 120,000 clones, around 94% recorded once. The sequenced sample was peripheral blood, obtained at surgery. The receptor set was obtained from a boy in the first two years of life with hemimegalencephaly and intractable seizures.

The table lists this clone with a few counts. The rearrangement joins TRBV27 to TRBJ2-7; D not resolved. In germline, CDR1 is MNHEY, CDR2 SMNVEV (reference sequence). V was pared by 2 bases and J by 0 bases, with 8 bases between. The CDR3 is 14 amino acids. The chain's CDR3 is CASSLQWSSYEQYF. CDR3 in DNA: TGTGCCAGCAGTTTACAATGGAGCTCCTACGAGCAGTACTTC.

The V gene is TRBV5-6, the J gene TRBJ1-2; TRBD1 might be the D (5 bases). Germline CDR1 SGHDT, CDR2 YYEEEE. The CDR3 loop spans 16 amino acids. V was cut by 0 bases and J by 2 bases, with 14 bases left in between. This CDR3 reads CASSLGFLGENYGYTF. The CDR3 DNA reads as TGTGCCAGCAGCTTGGGGTTTCTGGGGGAAAACTATGGCTACACCTTC.

The chain combines TRBV19 with TRBJ2-7, with 9 bases matching TRBD2. CDR1 and CDR2 (germline): LNHDA, SQIVND (reference sequence). The V segment lost 2 bases and the J segment 3 bases; nucleotides outside the gene matches: 5. This CDR3 contains 15 residues. The CDR3 sequence: CASSINSGSNYEQYF. DNA for the CDR3: TGTGCCAGTAGTATAAATAGCGGGAGTAACTACGAGCAGTACTTC.

V gene TRBV5-4 combines with J gene TRBJ1-6; no firm D call. Looked up from germline, CDR1 is SGHNT and CDR2 is YYREEE (reference sequence). The CDR3 is 13 residues long. Trimming took off 0 bases at V and 8 bases at J, with 6 bases between the two ends. The CDR3 region has the DNA TGTGCCAGCAGCTTGGACGGGGATTCACCCCTCCACTTT. It encodes CASSLDGDSPLHF.

In this sample, this clone turned up a few times. V and J are TRBV29-1 and TRBJ2-1; D not certain. Germline lookup yields CDR1 SQVTM and CDR2 ANQGSEA. The CDR3 has 12 residues. V was cut by 3 bases and J by 4 bases, with 7 bases left in between. The CDR3, as DNA: TGCAGCGTTGATGAGTCGTACAATGAGCAGTTCTTC. It specifies CSVDESYNEQFF.

This clone has a single count. The chain carries TRBV28 and TRBJ1-3, with 9 bases that match TRBD1. Germline lookup yields CDR1 MDHEN and CDR2 SYDVKM. V lost 11 bases, J lost 4 bases, and 6 bases stayed unmatched. This CDR3 is 13 amino acids long. The chain's CDR3 is CAGRQGGGNTIYF. DNA of the CDR3: TGTGCCGGAAGACAGGGGGGAGGAAACACCATATATTTT.

This sequence joins TRBV11-3 and TRBJ1-5, with D uncertain. The CDR3 has 13 amino acids. Germline V CDR1 and CDR2: SGHNT, YENEEA. The germline V and J ends were trimmed by 0 bases and 5 bases, with 5 bases remaining between them. Here the CDR3 DNA reads TGTGCCAGCAGCTTAGATCACTATCAGCCCCAGCATTTT. It specifies CASSLDHYQPQHF.

V usage is TRBV12-2 and J usage is TRBJ2-2; whether TRBD2, the table's D call, matches the DNA was not checked. TRBV12-2 is given as a pseudogene. CDR3 length: 18 residues. CDR3 sequence reads: CASRLASSGYSNTGELFF. CDR3 sequence (DNA): TGTGCAAGTCGCTTAGCCTCAAGCGGGTACTCGAACACCGGGGAGCTGTTTTTT.

The chain employs TRBV13 and TRBJ1-1, with TRBD1 as a possible D gene (5 bases). Germline lookup yields CDR1 PRHDT and CDR2 FYEKMQ (reference sequence). V was shortened by 3 bases and J by 4 bases, with 24 bases between the two germline ends. CDR3 size: 18 residues. CDR3 region: CASSFNYPGPRRATEAFF. The DNA of the CDR3 is TGTGCCAGCAGCTTCAACTACCCGGGACCCCGGAGGGCCACTGAAGCTTTCTTT. Based on the CDR3 plus reference TRBV13 and TRBJ1-1, the full variable domain is AAGVIQSPRHLIKEKRETATLKCYPIPRHDTVYWYQQGPGQDPQFLISFYEKMQSDKGSIPDRFSAQQFSDYHSELNMSSLELGDSALYFCASSFNYPGPRRATEAFFGQGTRLTVV.

This chain joins TRBV10-3 and TRBJ2-7; 14 nucleotides match TRBD2. From germline, CDR1 is ENHRY and CDR2 SYGVKD. The CDR3 runs 16 residues. V dropped 5 bases and J dropped 5; count of bases not matched to a gene: 8. Here the CDR3 DNA reads TGTGCCATCAGTAAAGGACTAGCGGGAGGTCCCCACGAGCAGTACTTC. This encodes CAISKGLAGGPHEQYF.

This clone was recorded once. The V call is TRBV5-5, the J call TRBJ1-1; perhaps TRBD1 as D (5 bases). The CDR3 consists of 16 residues. V lost 4 bases to trimming and J lost 4 bases, with 20 bases between them. In germline, CDR1 is SGHKS, CDR2 YYEKEE (reference sequence). As DNA, the CDR3 is TGTGCCAGCAGCACATCTTTGGGGCGTACGGGCACTGAAGCTTTCTTT. Protein product: CASSTSLGRTGTEAFF.

The CDR3, as DNA: TGTGCCAGCAGTTTCGCCCACCAAACAGGGGACTACGAGCAGTACTTC. Residues: CASSFAHQTGDYEQYF. The rearrangement uses TRBV7-2 and TRBJ2-7, with TRBD1 identical over 7 bases. The CDR3 extends over 16 amino acids. Germline lookup yields CDR1 SGHTA and CDR2 FQGNSA. V trimming: 6 bases; J trimming: 3 bases; junction bases outside the gene matches: 14.